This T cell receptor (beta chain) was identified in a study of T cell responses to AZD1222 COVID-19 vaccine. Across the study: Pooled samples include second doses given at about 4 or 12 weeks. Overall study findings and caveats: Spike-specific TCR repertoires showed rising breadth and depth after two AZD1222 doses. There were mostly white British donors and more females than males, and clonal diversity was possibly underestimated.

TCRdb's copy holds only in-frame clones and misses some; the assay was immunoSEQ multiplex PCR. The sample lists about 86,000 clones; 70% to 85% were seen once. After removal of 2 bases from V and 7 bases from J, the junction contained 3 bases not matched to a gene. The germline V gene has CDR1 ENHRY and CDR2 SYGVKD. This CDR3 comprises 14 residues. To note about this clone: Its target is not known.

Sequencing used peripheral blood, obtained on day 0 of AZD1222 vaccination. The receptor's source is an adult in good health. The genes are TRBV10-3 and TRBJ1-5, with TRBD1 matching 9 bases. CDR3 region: CAISEGTGMQPQHF. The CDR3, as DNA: TGTGCCATCAGTGAGGGGACAGGGATGCAGCCCCAGCATTTT.